The sequence of this TCR beta chain was determined in a study of blood T cell repertoires in COVID-19. Clones were sequenced by immunoSEQ multiplex PCR, and TCRdb holds only the in-frame ones, with some missing. The repertoire consists of tens of thousands of clones, with approximately 70% occurring once and the leading ten covering around 9.4%. CDR1 SGHTA and CDR2 FQGNSA come from the germline V gene. Trimming cost V 6 bases and J 7 bases, with 12 bases left between them. The CDR3 is 12 residues long. V gene TRBV7-2 combines with J gene TRBJ1-1; a weak D match, TRBD1 (5 bases). This TCR was sampled from a woman between 65 and 79 years old with acute or convalescent COVID-19. The specimen sequenced was peripheral blood. The CDR3 bases are TGTGCCAGCAGTCGACAGATCTATGAAGCTTTCTTT. Its protein product is CASSRQIYEAFF.